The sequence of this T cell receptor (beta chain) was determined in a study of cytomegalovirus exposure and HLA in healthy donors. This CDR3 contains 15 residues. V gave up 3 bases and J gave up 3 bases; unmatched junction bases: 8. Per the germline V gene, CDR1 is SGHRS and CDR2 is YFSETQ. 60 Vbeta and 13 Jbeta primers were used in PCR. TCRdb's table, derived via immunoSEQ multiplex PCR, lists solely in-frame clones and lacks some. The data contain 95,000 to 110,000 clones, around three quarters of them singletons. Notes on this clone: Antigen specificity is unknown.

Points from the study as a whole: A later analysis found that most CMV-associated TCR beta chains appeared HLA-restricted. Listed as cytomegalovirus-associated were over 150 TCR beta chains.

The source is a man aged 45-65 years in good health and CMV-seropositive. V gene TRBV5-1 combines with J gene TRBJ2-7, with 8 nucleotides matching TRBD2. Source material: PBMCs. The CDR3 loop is CASSSGGGVFYEQYF. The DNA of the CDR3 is TGCGCCAGCAGCTCGGGGGGGGGAGTATTCTACGAGCAGTACTTC.